This TCR beta chain is from a study of T cell changes during pregnancy in multiple sclerosis. The V and J ends lost 5 bases and 0 bases respectively, with 8 bases between them. The CDR3 runs 14 residues. From germline, CDR1 is SEHNR and CDR2 FQNEAQ (reference sequence). Libraries were prepared by immunoSEQ multiplex PCR; TCRdb keeps only in-frame clonotypes and omits some of them. The repertoire consists of 85,000 to 100,000 clones, with roughly 92% occurring once and the leading ten covering 2% to 3%. The TCR originated in a female donor with multiple sclerosis, enrolled in a pregnancy study. The chain couples TRBV7-9 to TRBJ1-3; D unresolved. This material consisted of peripheral blood, taken in the first trimester of pregnancy. This chain's CDR3 is CASSPGLSGNTIYF. CDR3 bases: TGTGCCAGCAGCCCCGGTCTCTCTGGAAACACCATATATTTT.